Listed below are T cell receptor beta chains from one sample, sequenced in a study of Graves' ophthalmopathy and Graves' hyperthyroidism. TCRdb re-derived calls from the multiplex PCR reads in MiXCR, one entry per CDR3 protein. The sample contains 150,000 to 200,000 distinct CDR3 sequences, 35% to 45% of which appear only once. Material for sequencing was peripheral blood. These receptors were obtained from a man aged 25 to 45 with Graves' ophthalmopathy. CDR3s include the opening cysteine and the closing phenylalanine or tryptophan. The order of the fields is CDR3 length, J gene, D gene, clone size, V gene, CDR3 DNA, CDR3 protein. The D gene is left open where the match is weak. Clone size appears in some rows only: once, few, many, or a class for an expanded clone.

length: 18
J: TRBJ2-4
D: -
size: -
V: TRBV4-3
DNA: TGCGCCAGCAGCCAAGATGCCCACCAGACTAGAGGGTCTGGCATTCAGTACTTC
CDR3: CASSQDAHQTRGSGIQYF

length: 15
J: TRBJ1-1
D: -
size: many
V: TRBV5-1
DNA: TGCGCCAGCAGTCCCGGCGGGGCCCAGAACACTGAAGCTTTCTTT
CDR3: CASSPGGAQNTEAFF

length: 12
J: TRBJ1-2
D: -
size: many
V: TRBV2
DNA: TGTGCCAGCAGCAGGGGTAGCTATGGCTACACCTTC
CDR3: CASSRGSYGYTF

length: 15
J: TRBJ1-6
D: TRBD1
size: once
V: TRBV6-1
DNA: TGTGCCAGCAGGGGGACAGCGCTGGTTAATTCACCCCTCCACTTT
CDR3: CASRGTALVNSPLHF

length: 15
J: TRBJ1-6
D: -
size: many
V: TRBV7-2
DNA: TGTGCCAGCAGCTTAGGGATCCCGGGAAATTCACCCCTCCACTTT
CDR3: CASSLGIPGNSPLHF

length: 14
J: TRBJ1-5
D: -
size: many
V: TRBV2
DNA: TGTGCCAGCAGACCCGAGTATAGCAATCAGCCCCAGCATTTT
CDR3: CASRPEYSNQPQHF

length: 15
J: TRBJ2-2
D: -
size: many
V: TRBV28
DNA: TGTGCCAGCAGTATAACAGGGGAGGGGACCGGGGAGCTGTTTTTT
CDR3: CASSITGEGTGELFF

length: 12
J: TRBJ1-2
D: -
size: -
V: TRBV6-2/TRBV6-3
DNA: TGTGCCAGCAGTTACGGGTTCTCTGGCTACACCTTC
CDR3: CASSYGFSGYTF

length: 15
J: TRBJ2-5
D: -
size: many
V: TRBV4-1
DNA: TGCGCCAGCAGCCCCCGGGATCGGGGATGGGAGACCCAGTACTTC
CDR3: CASSPRDRGWETQYF

length: 14
J: TRBJ1-1
D: TRBD1
size: many
V: TRBV7-2
DNA: TGTGCCAGCAGCTTAACAGGGGCCAGCACTGAAGCTTTCTTT
CDR3: CASSLTGASTEAFF

length: 16
J: TRBJ1-5
D: -
size: many
V: TRBV6-5
DNA: TGTGCCAGCAGTTACGCCGGACAGTATAGCAATCAGCCCCAGCATTTT
CDR3: CASSYAGQYSNQPQHF

length: 15
J: TRBJ2-5
D: -
size: -
V: TRBV28
DNA: TGTGCCAGCAGTCCGTACGGGGTGGCTCAAGAGACCCAGTACTTC
CDR3: CASSPYGVAQETQYF

length: 15
J: TRBJ1-3
D: -
size: -
V: TRBV12-3/TRBV12-4
DNA: TGTGCCAGCTCTGGGGGACTGTACTCTGGAAACACCATATATTTT
CDR3: CASSGGLYSGNTIYF

length: 15
J: TRBJ2-2
D: -
size: -
V: TRBV12-3/TRBV12-4
DNA: TGTGCCAGCACTAGACTAGTTGTCGGTTCCGGGGAGCTGTTTTTT
CDR3: CASTRLVVGSGELFF

length: 12
J: TRBJ1-1
D: -
size: many
V: TRBV12-3/TRBV12-4
DNA: TGTGCCAGCAGTTTTGCGGGAGGTGAAGCTTTCTTT
CDR3: CASSFAGGEAFF

length: 15
J: TRBJ2-5
D: TRBD1
size: -
V: TRBV7-2
DNA: TGTGCCAGCAGCATAACCGGGACAGCGAAAGAGACCCAGTACTTC
CDR3: CASSITGTAKETQYF

length: 12
J: TRBJ2-7
D: TRBD1
size: once
V: TRBV6-5
DNA: TGTGCCAGCAGTCACACAGGGGTCGAGCAGTACTTC
CDR3: CASSHTGVEQYF

length: 13
J: TRBJ2-7
D: -
size: -
V: TRBV6-2/TRBV6-3
DNA: TGTGCCAGCAGACGCCTTCCTAGCAACGAGCAGTACTTC
CDR3: CASRRLPSNEQYF

length: 16
J: TRBJ2-2
D: TRBD2
size: -
V: TRBV27
DNA: TGTGCCAGCAGTTGGACTAGCGGGAGGGGGATCGGGGAGCTGTTTTTT
CDR3: CASSWTSGRGIGELFF

length: 14
J: TRBJ1-2
D: -
size: -
V: TRBV6-7
DNA: TGTGCCAGCGCCTCACGGACTTTGACTTATGGCTACACCTTC
CDR3: CASASRTLTYGYTF

length: 17
J: TRBJ2-7
D: -
size: -
V: TRBV28
DNA: TGTGCCAGCAGTTTACGAGTCCCGCCGGAGAATACCTACGAGCAGTACTTC
CDR3: CASSLRVPPENTYEQYF

length: 11
J: TRBJ2-7
D: -
size: many
V: TRBV7-9
DNA: TGTGCCAGCAGCTTAGATGCAGATGCCTCATTC
CDR3: CASSLDADASF

length: 18
J: TRBJ1-5
D: -
size: few
V: TRBV12-3/TRBV12-4
DNA: TGTGCCAGCAGTTTGGGGGGTGTTACAGGGATGGGTAATCAGCCCCAGCATTTT
CDR3: CASSLGGVTGMGNQPQHF

length: 15
J: TRBJ2-5
D: TRBD2
size: -
V: TRBV6-5
DNA: TGTGCCAGCACTTCTAGCGGGGGCCACCAAGAGACCCAGTACTTC
CDR3: CASTSSGGHQETQYF

length: 14
J: TRBJ1-6
D: TRBD1
size: many
V: TRBV2
DNA: TGTGCCAGCAGTGACCGGGACAGCGATTCACCCCTCCACTTT
CDR3: CASSDRDSDSPLHF

length: 12
J: TRBJ1-2
D: -
size: many
V: TRBV29-1
DNA: TGCAGCGTTGAGGCCCCGAGCTATGGCTACACCTTC
CDR3: CSVEAPSYGYTF

length: 14
J: TRBJ1-5
D: TRBD1
size: many
V: TRBV30
DNA: TGTGCCTGGAGTGGCGGACAGGGAGGCCAGCCCCAGCATTTT
CDR3: CAWSGGQGGQPQHF

length: 17
J: TRBJ2-5
D: TRBD2
size: many
V: TRBV5-8
DNA: TGTGCCAGCAGCTTATACAGCGGGAGGGGGTACCAAGAGACCCAGTACTTC
CDR3: CASSLYSGRGYQETQYF

length: 14
J: TRBJ2-7
D: TRBD2
size: -
V: TRBV28
DNA: TGTGCCAGCAGTTTTCAAGCGGGAGGCTACGAGCAGTACTTC
CDR3: CASSFQAGGYEQYF

length: 15
J: TRBJ1-1
D: -
size: -
V: TRBV27
DNA: TGTGCCAGCAGTCCTCGATTCAGGGGCAACACTGAAGCTTTCTTT
CDR3: CASSPRFRGNTEAFF

length: 14
J: TRBJ2-7
D: TRBD1
size: many
V: TRBV6-1
DNA: TGTGCCAGCAGTGAAGGGACAGGGGGCTACGAGCAGTACTTC
CDR3: CASSEGTGGYEQYF

length: 14
J: TRBJ2-7
D: -
size: many
V: TRBV18
DNA: TGTGCCAGCTCACGTGAGACTAGTTCCTACGAGCAGTACTTC
CDR3: CASSRETSSYEQYF